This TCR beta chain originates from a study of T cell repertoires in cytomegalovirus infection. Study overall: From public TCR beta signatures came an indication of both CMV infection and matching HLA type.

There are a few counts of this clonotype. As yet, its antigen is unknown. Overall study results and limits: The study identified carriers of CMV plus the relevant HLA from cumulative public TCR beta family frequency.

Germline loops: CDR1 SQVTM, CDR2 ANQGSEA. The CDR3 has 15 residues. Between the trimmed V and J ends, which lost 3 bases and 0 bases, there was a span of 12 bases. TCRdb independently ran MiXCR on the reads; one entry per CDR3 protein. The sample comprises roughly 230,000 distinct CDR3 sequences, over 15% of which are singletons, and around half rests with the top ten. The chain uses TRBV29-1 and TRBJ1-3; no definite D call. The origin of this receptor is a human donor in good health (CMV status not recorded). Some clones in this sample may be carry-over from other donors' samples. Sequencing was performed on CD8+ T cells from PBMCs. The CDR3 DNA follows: TGCAGCGTTGACGCCAGATCCGACTCTGGAAACACCATATATTTT. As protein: CSVDARSDSGNTIYF. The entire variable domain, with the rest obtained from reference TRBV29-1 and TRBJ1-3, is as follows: SAVISQKPSRDICQRGTSLTIQCQVDSQVTMMFWYRQQPGQSLTLIATANQGSEATYESGFVIDKFPISRPNLTFSTLTVSNMSPEDSSIYLCSVDARSDSGNTIYFGEGSWLTVV.